In this sample, the clone carrying this T cell receptor (beta chain) turned up a few times. The data stem from a study of metastatic and nonmetastatic thyroid tumors. Study overall: Comparative analysis of repertoires was undertaken across blood and tumor or nodule tissue obtained from malignant and benign thyroid patients.

Each patient came to thyroid surgery without any prior treatment (of any kind). Per the original methods: A distant-metastasis classifier for papillary thyroid cancer was built using CDR3 differences across clinicopathological groups. Through MiXCR, TCRdb re-clonotyped the PCR reads. TCRdb, rather than the study authors, made the V and J calls. There are roughly 30,000 clones in the sample; around 25% occur only once, and about 15% lies in the top ten. From germline, CDR1 is LNHDA and CDR2 SQIVND (reference sequence). This CDR3 is 14 amino acids long. The V end was cut by 6 bases, the J end by 1 base, with 11 bases between.

This chain links TRBV19 with TRBJ2-3; D unresolved. Specimen: blood. The sequence was obtained from a female donor with papillary thyroid cancer or a benign thyroid nodule (not recorded which). Some clones in this sample may be carry-over from other donors' samples. The CDR3 DNA reads TGTGCCAGTAGCCCCCGTCCCGGCACAGATACGCAGTATTTT. This codes for CASSPRPGTDTQYF.